The 12 T cell receptor beta chains given below trace back to one sample, sequenced in a study of T cell repertoires in cytomegalovirus infection. A single record per CDR3 protein comes from TCRdb applying MiXCR to the reads. Among around 100,000 distinct CDR3 sequences listed, 23% were seen once. The sequenced sample was CD8+ T cells from PBMCs. Receptors originate from a human donor in good health (CMV status not recorded). Some clones in this sample may be carry-over from other donors' samples.

The rearrangement joins TRBV7-2 to TRBJ2-7, with TRBD1 matching over 10 bases. Germline-derived CDR1 and CDR2 are SGHTA and FQGNSA. The CDR3 extends over 15 amino acids. V trimming: 4 bases; J trimming: 0 bases; junction bases outside the gene matches: 3. The CDR3 DNA sequence: TGTGCCAGCAGCTCTAGGACAGGGGGCTCCTACGAGCAGTACTTC. It specifies CASSSRTGGSYEQYF.

This rearrangement joins TRBV6-6 to TRBJ1-2; 10 nucleotides agree with TRBD1. Germline values: CDR1 MNHNY, CDR2 SVGAGI (reference sequence). Unmatched junction bases numbered 0, after V lost 2 bases and J lost 3 bases. The CDR3 has 14 amino acids. CDR3 sequence: CASSYGTGDYGYTF. Here the CDR3 DNA reads TGTGCCAGCAGTTACGGGACAGGGGACTATGGCTACACCTTC.

V usage is TRBV11-2 and J usage is TRBJ2-3, with D possibly matching TRBD1 (6 bases). The ends were cut back, 4 bases at V and 2 bases at J, with 13 bases in the middle. The CDR3 contains 15 residues. The germline V gene has CDR1 SGHAT and CDR2 FQNNGV. The CDR3 loop reads CASSSTDRPTDTQYF. The CDR3 DNA is TGTGCCAGCAGCTCAACTGACAGGCCCACAGATACGCAGTATTTT.

J is TRBJ1-5 and V is TRBV14; D gene unclear. Trimming removed 0 bases from V and 7 bases from J, with 7 bases in between. The CDR3 sequence is 13 residues long. Germline CDR1 is SGHDN and CDR2 is FVKESK. The CDR3 reads CASSQDERQPQHF. The CDR3 coding sequence is TGTGCCAGCAGCCAAGATGAGCGGCAGCCCCAGCATTTT.

The chain recombines TRBV20-1 with TRBJ2-3; no reliable D call. The germline CDR1 and CDR2 sequences are DFQATT and SNEGSKA (reference sequence). The CDR3 consists of 11 residues. Between the trimmed V and J ends, which lost 4 bases and 7 bases, there was a span of 9 bases. CDR3 loop: CSANTDYTQYF. Here the CDR3 DNA reads TGCAGTGCTAATACTGACTATACGCAGTATTTT.

This clonotype was counted only a few times. The chain joins TRBV2 to TRBJ2-2; 9 bases match TRBD1. Germline CDR1 SNHLY, CDR2 FYNNEI. V was pared by 3 bases and J by 1 base, with 3 bases of the junction left unmatched. This CDR3 region has 16 residues. The CDR3 reads CASSDGTGMNTGELFF. DNA for the CDR3: TGTGCCAGCAGTGATGGGACAGGGATGAACACCGGGGAGCTGTTTTTT.

This chain links TRBV9 with TRBJ2-3, with 7 bases that match TRBD2. The V gene's germline CDR1 is SGDLS and CDR2 YYNGEE. The CDR3 has 13 amino acids. Trimming cost V 10 bases and J 0 bases; bases outside gene matches: 5. In DNA, the CDR3 is TGTGCCGGCGGGCGGGAGAGCACAGATACGCAGTATTTT. It is translated as CAGGRESTDTQYF.

This rearrangement joins TRBV9 to TRBJ2-3; 9 bases map to TRBD2. The CDR3 length is 15 residues. CDR1 is SGDLS and CDR2 is YYNGEE in the germline V gene. The ends lost 1 base at V and 0 bases at J; junction bases unmatched: 0. CDR3 residues: CASSVTSGSTDTQYF. DNA of the CDR3: TGTGCCAGCAGCGTAACTAGCGGGAGCACAGATACGCAGTATTTT.

CDR3 residues: CASSLGQGDEKLFF. For the CDR3, the DNA is TGTGCCAGCAGCTTAGGGCAAGGGGATGAAAAACTGTTTTTT. This chain joins TRBV7-6 and TRBJ1-4, with D tentatively TRBD1 (5 bases). The ends were cut back, 1 base at V and 6 bases at J, with 9 bases in the middle. The germline V gene has CDR1 SGHVS and CDR2 FNYEAQ. This CDR3 has 14 residues.

With respect to this clonotype: One end of the junction fails to match germline, which may point to a read error. J is TRBJ2-5 and V is TRBV7-7; D remains unclear. Germline V gene sequence: CDR1 SSHAT, CDR2 FNYEAQ (reference sequence). There are 13 residues in the CDR3. As DNA, the CDR3 is TGTGTCAGCAGCTTAGATAAGGGTCCGACCCAGTACTTC. This sequence encodes CVSSLDKGPTQYF. Based on the CDR3 plus reference TRBV7-7 and TRBJ2-5, the full variable domain is GAGVSQSPRYKVTKRGQDVTLRCDPISSHATLYWYQQALGQGPEFLTYFNYEAQPDKSGLPSDRFSAERPEGSISTLTIQRTEQRDSAMYRCVSSLDKGPTQYFGPGTRLLVL.

This clonotype was seen a handful of times. The chain uses TRBV20-1 and TRBJ2-1, with unresolved D. This CDR3 contains 12 residues. Trimming took off 1 base at V and 6 bases at J, with 7 bases between the two ends. The germline gives CDR1 DFQATT, CDR2 SNEGSKA (reference sequence). The CDR3 protein is CSARVDSNEQFF. The DNA for the CDR3 is TGCAGTGCTAGAGTCGATTCCAATGAGCAGTTCTTC.

This clonotype has a count of ten or more. The J gene is TRBJ2-7, the V gene TRBV28; 12 bases match TRBD2. The junction had 3 bases not matched to a gene; V was cut back by 8 bases and J by 4 bases. This CDR3 spans 13 amino acids. Germline V CDR1 and CDR2: MDHEN, SYDVKM. For the CDR3, the DNA is TGTGCCAGCCTCGGGACTAGCGGGTACGAGCAGTACTTC. Translating gives CASLGTSGYEQYF.